This entry lists 19 T cell receptor beta chains sequenced from one sample in a study of molecular identifiers for immune sequencing clone quantification. TCRdb recomputed calls from the PCR reads with MiXCR, one row per CDR3 protein. The top ten clones hold 0.7% to 1% of a sample with around 480,000 distinct CDR3 sequences, about 20% of them seen once. The source material was naive CD8+ T cells from blood, with Jurkat cell RNA spiked in. Subset defined: FACS-sorted CD8+CD4-CCR7+CD45RA+ naive T cells. Receptor source: a human donor in good health. Some libraries in this study had Jurkat cell RNA spiked in.

This chain joins TRBV11-2 and TRBJ2-7; the D is unclear. CDR1 is SGHAT and CDR2 is FQNNGV in the germline V gene. The CDR3 is 13 amino acids. The ends were cut back, 0 bases at V and 6 bases at J, with 9 bases in the middle. The CDR3 reads CASSLDLVPEQYF. As DNA, the CDR3 is TGTGCCAGCAGCTTAGATCTAGTCCCCGAGCAGTACTTC.

The genes are TRBV6-2 or TRBV6-3 and TRBJ2-7, with 13 bases lining up with TRBD2. The CDR3 runs to 15 residues. The V and J ends lost 5 bases and 5 bases, in that order; junction bases with no gene match: 6. CDR1 is MNHEY, CDR2 SVGEGT, per germline. CDR3: CASSHRLAGGHEQYF. CDR3 in DNA: TGTGCCAGCAGTCATAGACTAGCGGGAGGCCACGAGCAGTACTTC.

This sequence joins TRBV30 and TRBJ2-6, with 7 nucleotides matching TRBD1. The germline gives CDR1 GTSNPN, CDR2 SVGIG (reference sequence). J gave up 0 bases and V 2 bases, and 7 bases lay outside the gene matches. This CDR3 is built from 17 residues. The chain's CDR3 is CAWSRQGILSGANVLTF. CDR3 DNA sequence: TGTGCCTGGAGTAGACAGGGCATTCTCTCTGGGGCCAACGTCCTGACTTTC.

This clonotype has only a few counts. V is TRBV30 and J is TRBJ2-5; D is undetermined. Per germline, CDR1 GTSNPN and CDR2 SVGIG (reference sequence). This CDR3 spans 13 amino acids. V lost 3 bases, J lost 0 bases, and 8 bases lay in between. For the CDR3, the DNA is TGTGCCTGGAGCACAGCGTACCAAGAGACCCAGTACTTC. Protein product: CAWSTAYQETQYF.

Regarding this clonotype: A much bigger clone sits one base away, suggesting this may be a read error. The chain recombines TRBV5-1 with TRBJ2-7; 7 bases align to TRBD2. The CDR3 contains 16 residues. Germline assignment: CDR1 SGHRS and CDR2 YFSETQ. Unmatched junction bases numbered 14, after V lost 2 bases and J lost 6 bases. CDR3 bases: TGCGCCAGCAGCTTAAGGGCTAGCGGAGAGAGCTGCGAGCAGTACTTC. Its translation: CASSLRASGESCEQYF. Supplemented by reference TRBV5-1 and TRBJ2-7, the full variable domain reads KAGVTQTPRYLIKTRGQQVTLSCSPISGHRSVSWYQQTPGQGLQFLFEYFSETQRNKGNFPGRFSGRQFSNSRSEMNVSTLELGDSALYLCASSLRASGESCEQYFGPGTRLTVT.

This clonotype was detected a few times. The chain uses TRBV7-6 and TRBJ2-5, with unresolved D. Trimming took off 6 bases at V and 3 bases at J, with 14 bases between the two ends. This CDR3 is 14 amino acids long. CDR1 is SGHVS, CDR2 FNYEAQ, per germline. The CDR3: CASSAGESKETQYF. CDR3 nucleotide sequence: TGTGCCAGCAGTGCCGGCGAGTCGAAAGAGACCCAGTACTTC.

The chain has TRBV25-1 and TRBJ2-1; a possible D gene is TRBD2 (7 bases). The V end lost 6 bases, the J end lost 2 bases, and 11 bases lay between the germline ends. Germline V gene lookup returns CDR1 MGHDK and CDR2 SYGVNS. The CDR3 runs 14 residues. CDR3 bases: TGTGCCAGCAGCGGGGGGCTCCCCTACAATGAGCAGTTCTTC. Translating gives CASSGGLPYNEQFF.

Concerning this clonotype: A much bigger clone sits one base away, suggesting this may be a read error. This chain connects TRBV7-9 to TRBJ2-3, with TRBD2 identical over 7 bases. Germline lookup yields CDR1 SEHNR and CDR2 FQNEAQ (reference sequence). J lost 4 bases, V lost 0 bases, and 10 bases had no gene match. The CDR3 totals 17 residues. CDR3 sequence (DNA): TGTGCCAGCAGCTTAGCGCGGGCTAGCGGATTCGCAGATACGCAGTATTTT. The encoded protein is CASSLARASGFADTQYF.

With respect to this clonotype: One base away lies a much larger clone, so this may be a sequencing read error. J is TRBJ2-1 and V is TRBV24-1; D gene unclear. The CDR3 is 13 amino acids. Germline V gene lookup returns CDR1 KGHDR and CDR2 SFDVKD. The CDR3 nucleotides are TGTGCCACCAGTTCCTATACCTACAATGGGCAGTTCTTC. Translated, it gives CATSSYTYNGQFF.

This chain connects TRBV28 to TRBJ1-1, with no clear D. Trimming left V 4 bases short and J 3 bases short, with 9 bases between. The CDR3 is 13 amino acids. From germline, CDR1 is MDHEN and CDR2 SYDVKM. Written as DNA, the CDR3 is TGTGCCAGCAGTTCCCTACAGCACACTGAAGCTTTCTTT. Encoded protein: CASSSLQHTEAFF.

V usage is TRBV7-9 and J usage is TRBJ2-7, with D possibly being TRBD2 (6 bases). From germline, CDR1 is SEHNR and CDR2 FQNEAQ (reference sequence). This CDR3 contains 14 residues. Trimming cost V 4 bases and J 1 base, with 11 bases left between them. Written as DNA, the CDR3 is TGTGCCAGCAGCTCGGGACTTCAGTCCTACGAGCAGTACTTC. This codes for CASSSGLQSYEQYF.

This clonotype was recorded many times. The chain is built from TRBV29-1 and TRBJ2-3, with 8 bases matching TRBD2. The CDR3 has 16 residues. CDR1 SQVTM and CDR2 ANQGSEA come from the germline V gene. J gave up 2 bases and V 2 bases, and 9 bases lay outside the gene matches. Here the CDR3 reads CSVEYWGAGATDTQYF. DNA of the CDR3: TGCAGCGTTGAATATTGGGGAGCGGGGGCCACAGATACGCAGTATTTT.

The J gene is TRBJ2-1, the V gene TRBV5-1, with 14 bases identical to TRBD2. CDR1 is SGHRS, CDR2 YFSETQ, per germline. V shed 2 bases and J 1 base; nucleotides not matched to a gene: 5. This CDR3 is built from 18 residues. The DNA for the CDR3 is TGCGCCAGCAGCTTACGAGGACTAGCGGGGGGTTCCTACAATGAGCAGTTCTTC. Amino acid sequence: CASSLRGLAGGSYNEQFF.

This clonotype was observed many times. The V gene is TRBV5-6, the J gene TRBJ2-3; D possibly matches TRBD1 or TRBD2 (5 bases each). The V end was cut by 3 bases, the J end by 7 bases, with 15 bases between. The CDR3 is 14 residues long. Germline V lookup: CDR1 SGHDT, CDR2 YYEEEE. Here the CDR3 DNA reads TGTGCCAGCAGCTGGGGACGTGGGGCTAATACGCAGTATTTT. Residues: CASSWGRGANTQYF.

This clonotype was detected only a few times. The chain recombines TRBV6-2 or TRBV6-3 with TRBJ1-5, with D perhaps TRBD1 (6 bases). V was trimmed by 6 bases and J by 1 base, leaving 13 bases between them. The CDR3 runs to 15 residues. From germline, CDR1 is MNHEY and CDR2 SVGEGT. CDR3 sequence (DNA): TGTGCCAGCAGGTTGGACAGCTCGAGCAATCAGCCCCAGCATTTT. It encodes CASRLDSSSNQPQHF.

This clonotype was observed many times. This rearrangement joins TRBV29-1 to TRBJ1-1; D call uncertain. The V end lost 5 bases, the J end lost 1 base, and 5 bases lay between the germline ends. CDR1 is SQVTM, CDR2 ANQGSEA, per germline. This CDR3 has 11 residues. CDR3 sequence (DNA): TGCAGCGTTCCGGCGAACACTGAAGCTTTCTTT. This gives the protein CSVPANTEAFF.

There are many counts of this clonotype. This chain connects TRBV5-1 to TRBJ2-7; 7 positions match TRBD1. Germline lookup yields CDR1 SGHRS and CDR2 YFSETQ. The trim removed 5 bases at V and 6 bases at J, leaving 8 bases unmatched. This CDR3 spans 13 amino acids. CDR3 loop: CASSTDRAGEQYF. The CDR3 bases are TGCGCCAGCAGTACAGACAGGGCAGGCGAGCAGTACTTC. Full variable domain (missing parts from reference TRBV5-1 and TRBJ2-7): KAGVTQTPRYLIKTRGQQVTLSCSPISGHRSVSWYQQTPGQGLQFLFEYFSETQRNKGNFPGRFSGRQFSNSRSEMNVSTLELGDSALYLCASSTDRAGEQYFGPGTRLTVT.

This clonotype was observed many times. The chain uses TRBV7-9 and TRBJ2-7; no firm D call. Trimming took off 4 bases at V and 4 bases at J, with 5 bases between the two ends. CDR1 is SEHNR and CDR2 is FQNEAQ in the germline V gene (reference sequence). The CDR3 is made up of 11 amino acids. The CDR3 DNA reads as TGTGCCAGCAGCTCTCAGTACGAGCAGTACTTC. Amino acid sequence: CASSSQYEQYF.

This clonotype was seen ten or more times. This chain links TRBV5-1 with TRBJ1-1, with D tentatively TRBD1 (6 bases). With 4 bases removed from V and 4 bases from J, the gap between germline ends came to 20 bases. In germline, CDR1 is SGHRS, CDR2 YFSETQ. The CDR3 totals 16 residues. For the CDR3, the DNA is TGCGCCAGCAGCCCGGGGACATCCCCGTTCCTCACTGAAGCTTTCTTT. Translating gives CASSPGTSPFLTEAFF.